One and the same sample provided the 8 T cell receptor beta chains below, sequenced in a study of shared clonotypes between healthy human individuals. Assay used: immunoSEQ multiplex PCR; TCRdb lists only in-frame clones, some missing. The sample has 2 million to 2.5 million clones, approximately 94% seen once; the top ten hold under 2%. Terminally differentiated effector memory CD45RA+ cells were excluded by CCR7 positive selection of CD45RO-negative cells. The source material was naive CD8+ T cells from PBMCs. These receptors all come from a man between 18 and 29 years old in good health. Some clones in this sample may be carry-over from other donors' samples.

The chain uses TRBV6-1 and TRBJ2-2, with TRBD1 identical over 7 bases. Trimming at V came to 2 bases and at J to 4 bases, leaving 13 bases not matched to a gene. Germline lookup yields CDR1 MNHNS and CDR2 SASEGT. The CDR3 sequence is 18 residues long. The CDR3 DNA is TGTGCCAGCAGTGAAAGGCGAGGCAGGGGGATGATCACCGGGGAGCTGTTTTTT. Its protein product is CASSERRGRGMITGELFF.

This chain's CDR3 is CSACSGSGETQYF. As DNA, the CDR3 is TGCAGCGCCTGTAGCGGGAGTGGAGAGACCCAGTACTTC. The chain is built from TRBV29-1 and TRBJ2-5; TRBD2 agrees at 9 bases. This CDR3 has 13 amino acids. Germline V gene sequence: CDR1 SQVTM, CDR2 ANQGSEA. Trimming took 7 bases from V and 4 from J; bases not matched to a gene: 7.

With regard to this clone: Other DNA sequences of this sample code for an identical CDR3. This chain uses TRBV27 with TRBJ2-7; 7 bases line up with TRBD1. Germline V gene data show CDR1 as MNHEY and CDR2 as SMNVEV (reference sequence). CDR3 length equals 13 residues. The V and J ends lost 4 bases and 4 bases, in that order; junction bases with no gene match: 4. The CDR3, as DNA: TGTGCCAGCAGTTACGGGACAGCTTACGAGCAGTACTTC. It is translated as CASSYGTAYEQYF.

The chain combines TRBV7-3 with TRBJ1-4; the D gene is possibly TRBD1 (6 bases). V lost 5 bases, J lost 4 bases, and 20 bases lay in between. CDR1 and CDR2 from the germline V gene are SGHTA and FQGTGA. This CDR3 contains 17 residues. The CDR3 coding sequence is TGTGCCAGCAGCGTTAAACTCTCAGGGGATATTAATGAAAAACTGTTTTTT. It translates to CASSVKLSGDINEKLFF.

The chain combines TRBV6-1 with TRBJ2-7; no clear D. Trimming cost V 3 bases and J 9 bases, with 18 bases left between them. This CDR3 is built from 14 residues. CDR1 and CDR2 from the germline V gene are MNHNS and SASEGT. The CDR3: CASSDGNYLVWQYF. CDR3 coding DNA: TGTGCCAGCAGTGACGGAAACTACCTCGTTTGGCAGTACTTC.

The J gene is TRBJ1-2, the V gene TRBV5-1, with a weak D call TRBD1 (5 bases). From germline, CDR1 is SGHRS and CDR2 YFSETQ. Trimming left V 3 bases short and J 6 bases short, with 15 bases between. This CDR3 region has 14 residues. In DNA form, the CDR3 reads TGCGCCAGCAGCTGGACGGGACCCGGGAATGGCTACACCTTC. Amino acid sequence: CASSWTGPGNGYTF.

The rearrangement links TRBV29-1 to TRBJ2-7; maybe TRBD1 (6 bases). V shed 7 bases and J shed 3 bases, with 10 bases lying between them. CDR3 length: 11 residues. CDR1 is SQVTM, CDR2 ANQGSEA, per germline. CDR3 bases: TGCAGCGGGATGGACAGCTACGAGCAGTACTTC. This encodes CSGMDSYEQYF.

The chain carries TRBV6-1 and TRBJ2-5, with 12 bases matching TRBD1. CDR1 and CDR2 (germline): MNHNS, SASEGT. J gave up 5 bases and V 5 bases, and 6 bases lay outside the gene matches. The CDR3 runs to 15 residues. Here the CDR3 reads CASSPGQGAPETQYF. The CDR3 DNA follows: TGTGCCAGCAGTCCGGGACAGGGGGCCCCGGAGACCCAGTACTTC.